This T cell receptor (beta chain) derives from a study of shared clonotypes between healthy human individuals. Study observations and caveats: What limited the represented genetic and exposure-history diversity was the small number of donors.

Some clones are missing from TCRdb's copy, which holds only in-frame ones; the method was immunoSEQ multiplex PCR. The data contain some 450,000 clones, around 77% of them singletons. Details on this clone: Its antigen is not known.

The CDR3 covers 17 residues. V lost 0 bases, J lost 0 bases, and 13 bases lay in between. Germline CDR1 is SGHRS and CDR2 is YFSETQ. The source is a woman aged 40-49 years in good health. Some clones in this sample may be carry-over from other donors' samples. The sample taken for sequencing was PBMCs. The genes are TRBV5-1 and TRBJ2-1, with D perhaps given as TRBD1 or TRBD2 (5 bases each). CDR3 DNA sequence: TGCGCCAGCAGCTTGGCCAGCGCAGGGACCTCCTACAATGAGCAGTTCTTC. Translation: CASSLASAGTSYNEQFF.